The 8 T cell receptor beta chains listed next were all sequenced from one sample in a study of control samples from healthy donors and cancer patients. The data were produced by immunoSEQ multiplex PCR, yet TCRdb's version contains in-frame clones alone and is incomplete. The sample has 70,000 to 100,000 clones; roughly 91% are singletons. The sample was blood. These receptor sequences come from a woman between 55 and 75 years old in good health.

The chain is built from TRBV19 and TRBJ1-2, with 8 nucleotides matching TRBD1. The CDR3 extends over 15 amino acids. The V and J ends lost 7 bases and 5 bases, in that order; junction bases with no gene match: 12. From germline, CDR1 is LNHDA and CDR2 SQIVND (reference sequence). The DNA for the CDR3 is TGTGCCAGTACACTGCGAGGCAGGGGGCTTTATGGCTACACCTTC. Amino acids: CASTLRGRGLYGYTF.

The chain joins TRBV18 to TRBJ2-1; D is unresolved. Germline CDR1 KGHSH, CDR2 LQKENI. Trimming stripped 4 bases from V and 5 bases from J, with 6 bases between. The CDR3 spans 12 residues. CDR3 in DNA: TGTGCCAGCTCACTACAAGACAATGAGCAGTTCTTC. Amino acids: CASSLQDNEQFF.

V is TRBV15 and J is TRBJ2-7, with 10 bases aligning to TRBD2. In germline, CDR1 is LNHNV, CDR2 YYDKDF (reference sequence). The V segment lost 1 base and the J segment 3 bases; nucleotides outside the gene matches: 12. CDR3 length: 18 residues. CDR3 loop: CATSRAGNIAGGGYEQYF. CDR3 nucleotides: TGTGCCACCAGCAGAGCGGGGAATATAGCGGGAGGCGGCTACGAGCAGTACTTC.

The gene calls are TRBV4-1 and TRBJ2-5, with 14 bases lining up with TRBD2. Germline V gives CDR1 MGHRA, CDR2 YSYEKL. The CDR3 is 19 residues long. V shed 2 bases, J shed 5 bases, and the junction held 13 bases outside the gene matches. The CDR3 DNA reads TGCGCCAGCAGCCAAAGACTAGCGGGGGGGCTTGGTATTGCGGAGACCCAGTACTTC. Protein: CASSQRLAGGLGIAETQYF.

This clone appeared once. The chain couples TRBV9 to TRBJ1-2; tentative D call: TRBD1 (6 bases). Trimming pared 3 bases from V and 1 base from J, leaving 19 bases between. This CDR3 is 17 amino acids long. In germline, CDR1 is SGDLS, CDR2 YYNGEE. Here the CDR3 reads CASSADSNGQINYGYTF. In nucleotides, the CDR3 is TGTGCCAGCAGCGCTGACTCAAACGGACAGATTAACTATGGCTACACCTTC.

The gene calls are TRBV20-1 and TRBJ2-3, with TRBD2 matching 8 bases. V trimming: 3 bases; J trimming: 3 bases; junction bases outside the gene matches: 5. CDR1 and CDR2 from the germline V gene are DFQATT and SNEGSKA (reference sequence). The CDR3 covers 14 residues. This chain's CDR3 is CSASRSSGTDTQYF. The CDR3 coding sequence is TGCAGTGCTAGTAGGTCTAGCGGGACAGATACGCAGTATTTT.

The CDR3 is CASSLGPNYEQYF. In DNA, the CDR3 is TGTGCCAGCAGTTTGGGTCCGAACTACGAGCAGTACTTC. The chain combines TRBV28 with TRBJ2-7; D not certain. This CDR3 is 13 amino acids long. The V gene's germline CDR1 is MDHEN and CDR2 SYDVKM. The V end lost 3 bases, the J end lost 3 bases, and 9 bases lay between the germline ends.

The rearrangement links TRBV6-1 to TRBJ2-2; D is possibly TRBD1 (6 bases). Germline V gives CDR1 MNHNS, CDR2 SASEGT. The V end lost 2 bases, the J end lost 2 bases, and 12 bases lay between the germline ends. This CDR3 has 16 residues. The CDR3 sequence: CASSELGGFNTGELFF. DNA for the CDR3: TGTGCCAGCAGTGAATTAGGGGGTTTCAACACCGGGGAGCTGTTTTTT.